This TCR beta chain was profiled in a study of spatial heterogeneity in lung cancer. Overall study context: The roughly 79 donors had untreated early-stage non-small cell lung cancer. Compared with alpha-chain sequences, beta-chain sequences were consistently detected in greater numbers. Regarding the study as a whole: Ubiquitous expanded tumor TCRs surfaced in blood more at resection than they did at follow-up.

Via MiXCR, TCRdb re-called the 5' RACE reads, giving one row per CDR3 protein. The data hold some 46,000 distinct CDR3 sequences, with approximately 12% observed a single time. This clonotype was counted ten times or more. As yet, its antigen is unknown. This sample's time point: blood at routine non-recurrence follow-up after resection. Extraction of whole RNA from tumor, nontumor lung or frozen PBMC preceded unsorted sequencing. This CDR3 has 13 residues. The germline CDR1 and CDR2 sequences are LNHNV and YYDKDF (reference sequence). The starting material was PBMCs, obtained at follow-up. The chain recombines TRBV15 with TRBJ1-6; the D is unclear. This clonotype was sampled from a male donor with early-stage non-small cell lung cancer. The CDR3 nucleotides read TGTGCGTCGACTGGCTCCTATAATTCACCCCTCCACTTT. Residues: CASTGSYNSPLHF. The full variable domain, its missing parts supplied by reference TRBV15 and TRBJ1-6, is DAMVIQNPRYQVTQFGKPVTLSCSQTLNHNVMYWYQQKSSQAPKLLFHYYDKDFNNEADTPDNFQSRRPNTSFCFLDIRSPGLGDTAMYLCASTGSYNSPLHFGNGTRLTVT.